The 27 T cell receptor beta chains given below trace back to one sample, sequenced in a study of CD8 T cells in Susac syndrome. An amount of RNA that ranged from roughly 0.45 to 1 ug was reverse transcribed with random hexamers. Each CDR3 protein gets one entry after TCRdb re-called the immunoSEQ multiplex PCR reads with MiXCR. The data show 74,000 or so distinct CDR3 sequences, with about 93% seen just once and 0.52% held by the top ten. The sequenced material came from CD4+ T cells from PBMCs. The source of these receptors is a human donor with Susac syndrome.

The chain couples TRBV7-2 to TRBJ2-1; D gene uncertain. V lost 5 bases, J lost 6 bases, and 17 bases lay in between. CDR1 is SGHTA and CDR2 is FQGNSA in the germline V gene. The CDR3 loop spans 15 amino acids. The CDR3 spells CASSRRAGSPNEQFF. The CDR3 nucleotides are TGTGCCAGCAGCCGAAGGGCAGGATCACCCAATGAGCAGTTCTTC.

V is TRBV29-1 and J is TRBJ2-7; 9 bases are a match to TRBD1. The J segment lost 5 bases and the V segment lost 3 bases, leaving 11 bases of the junction unmatched. The length of the CDR3 is 15 residues. Germline-derived CDR1 and CDR2 are SQVTM and ANQGSEA. CDR3 protein: CSVETPRTGDNEQYF. The CDR3 DNA reads TGCAGCGTTGAGACCCCGCGGACAGGGGACAACGAGCAGTACTTC.

The chain carries TRBV2 and TRBJ2-1; 8 bases are a match to TRBD1. After removal of 7 bases from V and 3 bases from J, the junction contained 11 bases not matched to a gene. Germline assignment: CDR1 SNHLY and CDR2 FYNNEI. The CDR3 covers 16 residues. The CDR3 is CASTNDRGKVYNEQFF. The DNA for the CDR3 is TGTGCCAGCACCAACGACAGGGGAAAGGTCTACAATGAGCAGTTCTTC. The full variable domain, in which reference TRBV2 and TRBJ2-1 provide the parts outside the CDR3, is EPEVTQTPSHQVTQMGQEVILRCVPISNHLYFYWYRQILGQKVEFLVSFYNNEISEKSEIFDDQFSVERPDGSNFTLKIRSTKLEDSAMYFCASTNDRGKVYNEQFFGPGTRLTVL.

This clonotype turned up a few times. The chain has TRBV7-8 and TRBJ2-7; no clear D. Germline CDR1 reads SGHVS; CDR2 reads FQNEAQ. The V end lost 5 bases, the J end lost 0 bases, and 2 bases lay between the germline ends. The CDR3 covers 11 residues. CDR3 in amino acids: CASSPSYEQYF. Here the CDR3 DNA reads TGTGCCAGCAGCCCCTCCTACGAGCAGTACTTC.

The chain combines TRBV12-3 or TRBV12-4 with TRBJ2-1; TRBD1 matches 9 bases. J lost 6 bases, V lost 5 bases, and 5 bases had no gene match. This CDR3 is 14 amino acids long. The CDR3 loop is CASSTGTGTNEQFF. The DNA for the CDR3 is TGTGCCAGCAGTACCGGGACAGGGACCAATGAGCAGTTCTTC.

The chain carries TRBV19 and TRBJ1-5, with D unclear. Germline-derived CDR1 and CDR2 are LNHDA and SQIVND (reference sequence). This CDR3 contains 13 residues. V was pared by 5 bases and J by 2 bases, with 7 bases between. The CDR3 DNA follows: TGTGCCAGTAGTTTAAGGGGCAATCAGCCCCAGCATTTT. It codes for CASSLRGNQPQHF. Full variable domain (missing parts from reference TRBV19 and TRBJ1-5): DGGITQSPKYLFRKEGQNVTLSCEQNLNHDAMYWYRQDPGQGLRLIYYSQIVNDFQKGDIAEGYSVSREKKESFPLTVTSAQKNPTAFYLCASSLRGNQPQHFGDGTRLSIL.

The J gene is TRBJ2-6, the V gene TRBV6-5, with D hard to call. From germline, CDR1 is MNHEY and CDR2 SVGAGI. The CDR3 loop spans 15 amino acids. The V end was cut by 6 bases, the J end by 0 bases, with 9 bases between. CDR3 region: CASRDDNSGANVLTF. DNA for the CDR3: TGTGCCAGCAGAGATGATAACTCTGGGGCCAACGTCCTGACTTTC.

The chain links TRBV14 to TRBJ1-1, with 12 bases identical to TRBD1. J gave up 3 bases and V 3 bases, and 8 bases lay outside the gene matches. Germline assignment: CDR1 SGHDN and CDR2 FVKESK. This CDR3 contains 17 residues. CDR3 region: CASSHLRDRGPDTEAFF. In DNA form, the CDR3 reads TGTGCCAGCAGCCATCTCCGGGACAGGGGGCCGGACACTGAAGCTTTCTTT.

V and J are TRBV5-1 and TRBJ2-2; 7 nucleotides line up with TRBD1. The CDR3 totals 16 residues. Germline CDR1 and CDR2: SGHRS and YFSETQ. The junction had 7 bases not matched to a gene; V was cut back by 3 bases and J by 2 bases. CDR3 sequence: CASSWTGTVNTGELFF. The DNA for the CDR3 is TGCGCCAGCAGCTGGACCGGGACAGTTAACACCGGGGAGCTGTTTTTT.

V and J are TRBV10-3 and TRBJ1-5; D gene ambiguous. This CDR3 spans 13 amino acids. Trimming shortened V by 4 bases and J by 6 bases, and 10 bases separated the two germline ends. Germline V gives CDR1 ENHRY, CDR2 SYGVKD. CDR3 sequence reads: CAISADGSQPQHF. CDR3 DNA sequence: TGTGCCATCAGTGCGGATGGTTCTCAGCCCCAGCATTTT.

The chain links TRBV28 to TRBJ2-7; D ambiguous. The CDR3 runs 13 residues. The germline CDR1 and CDR2 sequences are MDHEN and SYDVKM. V lost 4 bases to trimming and J lost 2 bases, with 9 bases between them. Written as DNA, the CDR3 is TGTGCCAGCAGTTCCGGCTCCACCTACGAGCAGTACTTC. Its translation: CASSSGSTYEQYF.

The V call is TRBV28, the J call TRBJ2-7; the D is unclear. Germline V gene sequence: CDR1 MDHEN, CDR2 SYDVKM. The CDR3 covers 11 residues. V lost 4 bases, J lost 4 bases, and 5 bases lay in between. The CDR3 coding sequence is TGTGCCAGCAGTTCCTATTACGAGCAGTACTTC. This sequence encodes CASSSYYEQYF.

The genes are TRBV6-2 or TRBV6-3 and TRBJ2-1; D may be TRBD2 (5 bases). This CDR3 spans 14 amino acids. Per the germline V gene, CDR1 is MNHEY and CDR2 is SVGEGT. The V end was cut by 2 bases, the J end by 4 bases, with 9 bases between. The CDR3 loop is CASSYRRDYNEQFF. The CDR3 DNA is TGTGCCAGCAGTTACCGCCGGGATTACAATGAGCAGTTCTTC.

This chain uses TRBV12-3 or TRBV12-4 with TRBJ2-1; D remains unclear. V lost 1 base to trimming and J lost 0 bases, with 4 bases between them. CDR3 size: 14 residues. CDR3 nucleotide sequence: TGTGCCAGCAGTTTAGGTTACTCCTACAATGAGCAGTTCTTC. The encoded protein is CASSLGYSYNEQFF.

The chain uses TRBV18 and TRBJ2-7; maybe TRBD2 (5 bases). The CDR3 loop spans 16 amino acids. In germline, CDR1 is KGHSH, CDR2 LQKENI. V shed 4 bases and J shed 1 base, with 17 bases lying between them. The CDR3 DNA is TGTGCCAGCTCACGAGGTACAGCGGCCATTTCCTACGAGCAGTACTTC. Its protein is CASSRGTAAISYEQYF.

Notes on this clonotype: The junction does not match germline at one end; this may be a read error. The genes are TRBV13 and TRBJ2-5; a weak D match, TRBD2 (6 bases). The CDR3 is 17 residues long. Germline V gives CDR1 PRHDT, CDR2 FYEKMQ (reference sequence). In DNA form, the CDR3 reads TGTGCCAGCAGCCCGAAGTCTTTCTTGGGACTTGAAGAAACCCAGTACTTC. Translating gives CASSPKSFLGLEETQYF.

V gene TRBV5-4 combines with J gene TRBJ1-1; D is undetermined. This CDR3 is built from 15 residues. The V end was cut by 2 bases, the J end by 1 base, with 12 bases between. Germline CDR1 is SGHNT and CDR2 is YYREEE (reference sequence). The CDR3 region has the DNA TGTGCCAGCAGCTTAAAGGCGTGGGGGAACACTGAAGCTTTCTTT. Protein: CASSLKAWGNTEAFF.

J is TRBJ1-1 and V is TRBV28; 8 nucleotides agree with TRBD1. Germline assignment: CDR1 MDHEN and CDR2 SYDVKM. This CDR3 contains 17 residues. V shed 5 bases, J shed 4 bases, and the junction held 15 bases outside the gene matches. DNA of the CDR3: TGTGCCAGCAGTCTGGGAGGTACAGGGGGAAGGATCACTGAAGCTTTCTTT. It yields the protein CASSLGGTGGRITEAFF.

The chain has TRBV7-2 and TRBJ2-3; perhaps TRBD1 as D (6 bases). Germline loops: CDR1 SGHTA, CDR2 FQGNSA. The CDR3 sequence is 15 residues long. Trimming cost V 6 bases and J 5 bases, with 18 bases left between them. The DNA for the CDR3 is TGTGCCAGCAGTGCTACACAGGGAGTTAGAGATACGCAGTATTTT. Amino acids: CASSATQGVRDTQYF.

The V and J genes are TRBV20-1 and TRBJ2-5; the D is unclear. V gave up 1 base and J gave up 5 bases, with 5 bases separating them. Germline loops: CDR1 DFQATT, CDR2 SNEGSKA (reference sequence). The CDR3 extends over 11 amino acids. The CDR3 loop is CSARGWETQYF. In nucleotides, the CDR3 is TGCAGTGCTAGAGGTTGGGAGACCCAGTACTTC.

The V call is TRBV19, the J call TRBJ2-7; D may be TRBD2 (6 bases). With 1 base removed from V and 6 bases from J, the gap between germline ends came to 7 bases. The germline V gene encodes CDR1 LNHDA and CDR2 SQIVND (reference sequence). The CDR3 totals 12 residues. The CDR3 reads CASSIGRGEQYF. CDR3 sequence (DNA): TGTGCCAGTAGTATAGGGCGGGGCGAGCAGTACTTC.

V usage is TRBV29-1 and J usage is TRBJ2-3; D assignment may be TRBD1 or TRBD2 (5 bases each). This CDR3 has 16 amino acids. V gave up 1 base and J gave up 4 bases, with 18 bases separating them. Germline V gives CDR1 SQVTM, CDR2 ANQGSEA. CDR3 sequence (DNA): TGCAGCGTTGAAGGCCTGAGAGGGTTGGGGGCAGATACGCAGTATTTT. Translating gives CSVEGLRGLGADTQYF.

The J gene is TRBJ2-1, the V gene TRBV7-2, with D possibly called TRBD1 or TRBD2 (5 bases each). Trimming removed 1 base from V and 1 base from J, with 8 bases in between. Germline CDR1 and CDR2: SGHTA and FQGNSA. The CDR3 sequence is 15 residues long. Here the CDR3 DNA reads TGTGCCAGCAGCTTAGAGAGGGGTTCCTACAATGAGCAGTTCTTC. Protein sequence: CASSLERGSYNEQFF. Using reference TRBV7-2 and TRBJ2-1 for the parts outside the CDR3, the full variable domain is GAGVSQSPSNKVTEKGKDVELRCDPISGHTALYWYRQSLGQGLEFLIYFQGNSAPDKSGLPSDRFSAERTGGSVSTLTIQRTQQEDSAVYLCASSLERGSYNEQFFGPGTRLTVL.

V gene TRBV6-5 combines with J gene TRBJ1-2; D unresolved. V lost 2 bases and J 4 bases, leaving 14 bases between the germline ends. Per the germline V gene, CDR1 is MNHEY and CDR2 is SVGAGI. This CDR3 contains 15 residues. This CDR3 is CASSYRAARFYGYTF. The DNA for the CDR3 is TGTGCCAGCAGTTACAGGGCAGCCCGCTTCTATGGCTACACCTTC.

CDR3 sequence: CASSPLGGAQGATGELFF. CDR3 bases: TGTGCCAGCTCACCCCTCGGCGGGGCACAGGGGGCGACCGGGGAGCTGTTTTTT. The chain recombines TRBV18 with TRBJ2-2, with 9 bases fitting TRBD1. CDR1 KGHSH and CDR2 LQKENI come from the germline V gene. V trimming: 3 bases; J trimming: 5 bases; junction bases outside the gene matches: 13. The CDR3 has 18 amino acids.

The chain combines TRBV12-3 or TRBV12-4 with TRBJ1-1; 10 bases map to TRBD1. The ends lost 5 bases at V and 0 bases at J; junction bases unmatched: 15. The CDR3 is 19 amino acids. The CDR3 DNA reads TGTGCCAGCAGTCGACCCGACAGGGGGCTTTCGTTTATGAACACTGAAGCTTTCTTT. It encodes CASSRPDRGLSFMNTEAFF.

This rearrangement joins TRBV5-1 to TRBJ1-1, with D unclear. The germline V and J ends were trimmed by 4 bases and 4 bases, with 11 bases remaining between them. The CDR3 length is 13 residues. CDR1 and CDR2 from the germline V gene are SGHRS and YFSETQ. Written as DNA, the CDR3 is TGCGCCAGCAGCACCTCACCAGCCACTGAAGCTTTCTTT. Protein: CASSTSPATEAFF.